The clone carrying this T cell receptor (beta chain) appeared a single time. Up to roughly 2 ug genomic DNA was used for TCRB CDR3 amplification. Using immunoSEQ multiplex PCR, the repertoire was profiled, and TCRdb retains in-frame clones only, with some absent. This table holds around 100,000 clones, about four fifths found once. The data derive from a study of glioma-infiltrating T cells after dendritic cell vaccination. V was pared by 8 bases and J by 3 bases, with 16 bases between. The CDR3 sequence is 14 residues long. CDR1 GTSNPN and CDR2 SVGIG come from the germline V gene (reference sequence).

This TCR derives from a human donor with glioblastoma. The chain recombines TRBV30 with TRBJ2-2; TRBD1 is a possible D gene (5 bases). The sample was blood, taken before dendritic cell vaccination. The DNA of the CDR3 is TGTGCCCGGCGTTGGCAGGGTTACACCGGGGAGCTGTTTTTT. Amino acid sequence: CARRWQGYTGELFF.